The present entry profiles one TCR beta chain with its context. The sample holds a few counts of this clone. Its antigen specificity is not known. No base quality information exists; no much larger clone differs at one position. The data belong to a study of blood T cell repertoires in COVID-19 (TCRdb year 2020). About the study as a whole: Samples covering the acute and convalescent phases of COVID-19 were provided by collaborators in the United States, Italy and Spain. HLA class I and class II types, where available, came from metadata supplied by the sample provider rather than from assay-based typing. Subjects who had been exposed to COVID-19, were actively infected with it, or had recovered from it provided the deeply sampled blood TCRbeta repertoires that made up the dataset. The samples were drawn from the first 160 participants of the ongoing ImmuneRACE study and from roughly 1,300 subjects provided by 6 global collaborators. A de-identified subject ID, COVID-19 status, age in years and sex were almost always included in the sample metadata. The material from the prospective study consisted of cDNA or gDNA derived from T cells, B-cell-depleted T cells, or PBMCs. The repertoires were released in a freely available public database meant as a resource for research on the immune response to SARS-CoV-2.

The immunoSEQ Assay, a bias-controlled multiplex PCR, was used to amplify TCRbeta CDR3 regions from genomic DNA. Per the original workflow: The number of nucleated cells in each sample was estimated by amplification of reference gene primers within the assay. To quantify the absolute abundance of each unique TCRbeta CDR3 rearrangement, sequence reads were collapsed and filtered. Productive Simpson clonality was computed per sample as the square root of Simpson's diversity index over productive rearrangements. Here the immuneACCESS table is served through TCRdb, limited to in-frame sequences with V and J called. Missing clones are a known gap in these copies; in checked studies unresolved V genes cover under half, and the rest lacks a known reason. The V and J calls and clone size are taken from that table; D and trimming were inferred from the DNA. A total of about 190,000 clones appear in this sample, around 78% of them only once. Approximately 3% of the sample rests with the top ten.

Study-wide findings and limitations: The quantity of clinical and demographic metadata differed by source and by participant and was supplied without curation.

The collaborating institutions used their own protocols to collect whole blood in K2EDTA tubes. For TCRbeta analysis, collaborators shipped samples as frozen whole blood, isolated PBMCs, or DNA extracted from either of those sample types. V sheds 1 base and J sheds 0 bases, leaving 8 bases between their ends. The CDR3 holds 15 amino acids from the cysteine to the phenylalanine. The sequence is cut down to CDR3 DNA, 45 bases in frame from base 1. The germline V gene sets CDR1 to SGHRS and CDR2 to YFSETQ. This sequence originates from an elderly woman with active or convalescent COVID-19. The specimen sequenced was peripheral blood. Recombination connected TRBV5-1 to TRBJ1-5, with a tentative D gene TRBD1 over 6 matching bases. The CDR3 protein is CASSLTGSSNQPQHF. The DNA reads as follows: TGCGCCAGCAGCTTGACAGGGTCTAGCAATCAGCCCCAGCATTTT. The variable domain in full, with residues beyond the CDR3 obtained from the reference TRBV5-1 and TRBJ1-5 genes, is KAGVTQTPRYLIKTRGQQVTLSCSPISGHRSVSWYQQTPGQGLQFLFEYFSETQRNKGNFPGRFSGRQFSNSRSEMNVSTLELGDSALYLCASSLTGSSNQPQHFGDGTRLSIL.